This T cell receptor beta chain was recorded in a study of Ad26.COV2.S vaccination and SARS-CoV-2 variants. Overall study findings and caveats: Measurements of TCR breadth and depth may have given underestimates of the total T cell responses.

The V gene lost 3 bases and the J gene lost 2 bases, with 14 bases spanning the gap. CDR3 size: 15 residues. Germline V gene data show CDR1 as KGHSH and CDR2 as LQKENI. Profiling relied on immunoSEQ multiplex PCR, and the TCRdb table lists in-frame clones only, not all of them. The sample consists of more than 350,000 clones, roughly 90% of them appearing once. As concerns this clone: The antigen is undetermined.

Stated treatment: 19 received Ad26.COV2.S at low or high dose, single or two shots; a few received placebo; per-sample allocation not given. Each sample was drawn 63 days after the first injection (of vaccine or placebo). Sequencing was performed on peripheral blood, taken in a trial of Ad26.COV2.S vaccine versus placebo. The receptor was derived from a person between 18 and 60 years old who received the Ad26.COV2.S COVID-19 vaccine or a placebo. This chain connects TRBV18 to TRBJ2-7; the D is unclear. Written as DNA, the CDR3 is TGTGCCAGCTCACCCCATCCGTTGGCGGCCTACGAGCAGTACTTC. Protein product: CASSPHPLAAYEQYF. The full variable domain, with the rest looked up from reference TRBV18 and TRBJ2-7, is NAGVMQNPRHLVRRRGQEARLRCSPMKGHSHVYWYRQLPEEGLKFMVYLQKENIIDESGMPKERFSAEFPKEGPSILRIQQVVRGDSAAYFCASSPHPLAAYEQYFGPGTRLTVT.